The present T cell receptor (beta chain) was sequenced within a study of regulatory dendritic cells for organ transplantation. The wider study: Monocytes received vitamin D3 on days 0 and 4, IL-10 on day 4.

Sorted subsets were CFSE-labeled and cultured around five days with allogeneic dendritic cells. CD4+ or CD8+ T cells were sorted as naive CD45RA+ or memory CD45RO+. Study-level results: Regulatory dendritic cells appeared to expand memory CD8+ clones less than mature ones. Naive T cells showed high diversity, memory cells less, memory CD8+ least.

The table came from immunoSEQ multiplex PCR; TCRdb's copy has only in-frame clones and leaves some out. This table holds about 20,000 clones, approximately 85% found once. The CDR3 is 14 residues long. Looked up from germline, CDR1 is MGHDK and CDR2 is SYGVNS. This clone came up a few times. The antigen is unknown. A junction boundary mismatches the germline segment, possibly from a read error. The rearrangement joins TRBV25-1 to TRBJ1-4, with D possibly TRBD1 on 5 matching bases. The sample was naive CD4+ T cells from blood cultured with regulatory dendritic cells. Subset denoted: CD45RA+ naive T cells. The TCR was taken from a human donor in good health. CDR3: CASSEFKSPGRILF. DNA of the CDR3: TGTGCCAGCAGTGAGTTTAAGTCCCCGGGACGAATCCTTTTT.